The sequence of this TCR beta chain was determined in a study of T cell responses to AZD1222 COVID-19 vaccine. Points from the study as a whole: When two AZD1222 doses had been given, Spike-specific TCR breadth and depth rose. Seropositive status at baseline applied to only a handful of AZD1222 recipients. White British ancestry dominated among donors, who included more females, and clonal diversity was possibly underestimated. Vaccine-related CD4 TCRs covered spike, predominating at 160-218 and 743-854.

Details on this clone: Its target is unknown.

Produced via immunoSEQ multiplex PCR; TCRdb's table is partial and in-frame only. This sample has tens of thousands of clones; more than 70% occur once, and the top ten carry around 15%. Germline V gene data show CDR1 as MNHEY and CDR2 as SMNVEV (reference sequence). Trimming pared 8 bases from V and 4 bases from J, leaving 8 bases between. The CDR3 runs 11 residues. The sample was peripheral blood, taken on day 0 of AZD1222 vaccination. This TCR was sampled from an adult in good health. This chain joins TRBV27 and TRBJ1-1, with D uncertain. CDR3 amino acids: CASGRGTEAFF. CDR3 DNA sequence: TGTGCCAGCGGCAGAGGCACTGAAGCTTTCTTT.